The clone carrying this T cell receptor beta chain was observed a few times. What it recognizes is unknown. In making TCR beta libraries, quantitative 5'-RACE with molecular barcodes was used. TCRdb reprocessed the 5' RACE reads via MiXCR and lists one record per CDR3 protein. The sample lists about 360,000 distinct CDR3 sequences, approximately 22% occurring once. Looked up from germline, CDR1 is LGHNA and CDR2 is YNFKEQ. The CDR3 length is 17 residues. V shed 4 bases, J shed 0 bases, and the junction held 6 bases outside the gene matches. The data derive from a study of CD8 T cells in ankylosing spondylitis. Whole-study results and caveats: According to the report, clones linked to the disease were significantly enriched in matched synovial fluid samples taken from ankylosing spondylitis patients. Seemingly characteristic of ankylosing spondylitis blood was a TCR beta motif consisting of roughly 8 highly homologous variants. Earlier studies detected some motif variants in reactive arthritis synovial fluid and blood.

The TCR was taken from a male donor with ankylosing spondylitis or in good health (not recorded which). Sequenced: blood, either unsorted or a sorted T cell fraction (not recorded which). This chain uses TRBV4-2 with TRBJ2-1, with TRBD2 matching 10 bases. CDR3 residues: CASSPGLAVSSYNEQFF. The CDR3 region has the DNA TGTGCCAGCAGCCCCGGACTAGCGGTAAGCTCCTACAATGAGCAGTTCTTC.